Listed here are 6 T cell receptor beta chains from one sample, sequenced in a study of T cells in Graves' hyperthyroidism and ophthalmopathy. Regions amplified from RNA transcripts were the TCR beta CDR3 regions. Initially, a first-round RT-PCR of the TCR CDR3 employed the HTBI primer set. TCRdb reprocessed the multiplex PCR reads with MiXCR, giving one entry per CDR3 protein. The sample includes 530,000 or so distinct CDR3 sequences, approximately 25% of them seen just once. What was sequenced was blood. The origin of the receptors is a woman aged 30 to 39 with Graves' ophthalmopathy.

This clonotype was seen more than once but under ten times. The chain is built from TRBV9 and TRBJ1-5; D is ambiguous. CDR3 size: 14 residues. Looked up from germline, CDR1 is SGDLS and CDR2 is YYNGEE. Trimming removed 3 bases at V and 0 bases at J, with 7 bases between. Here the CDR3 reads CASSGADSNQPQHF. DNA for the CDR3: TGTGCCAGCAGCGGAGCGGATAGCAATCAGCCCCAGCATTTT.

In this sample, this clonotype turned up many times. The genes are TRBV15 and TRBJ1-1; tentatively, D is TRBD1 (5 bases). Deletions cut 5 bases from V and 2 bases from J, with 9 bases between. Germline assignment: CDR1 LNHNV and CDR2 YYDKDF (reference sequence). The CDR3 has 13 residues. The CDR3 sequence: CATSGGVNTEAFF. CDR3 in DNA: TGTGCCACCAGCGGAGGGGTAAACACTGAAGCTTTCTTT.

This clonotype showed up many times. The chain joins TRBV3-1 to TRBJ2-5; a weak D match, TRBD2 (6 bases). Trimming removed 0 bases at V and 2 bases at J, with 10 bases between. The germline V gene encodes CDR1 LGHDT and CDR2 YNNKEL (reference sequence). The CDR3 totals 15 residues. The CDR3 loop is CASSQDWGDQETQYF. In DNA form, the CDR3 reads TGTGCCAGCAGCCAAGACTGGGGGGATCAAGAGACCCAGTACTTC.

In this sample, this clonotype turned up a few times. The chain uses TRBV9 and TRBJ2-6; D not resolved. This CDR3 region has 16 residues. Trimming stripped 3 bases from V and 3 bases from J, with 13 bases between. In germline, CDR1 is SGDLS, CDR2 YYNGEE. The CDR3 sequence is CASSEPRWVGANVLTF. Here the CDR3 DNA reads TGTGCCAGCAGCGAGCCCAGGTGGGTTGGGGCCAACGTCCTGACTTTC.

This clonotype was counted many times. The chain combines TRBV7-2 with TRBJ2-7; D is undetermined. This CDR3 region has 15 residues. The germline V and J ends were trimmed by 2 bases and 7 bases, with 18 bases remaining between them. Germline CDR1 SGHTA, CDR2 FQGNSA. The CDR3 spells CASSLPSVATREQYF. The DNA of the CDR3 is TGTGCCAGCAGCTTACCGTCTGTTGCAACGAGGGAGCAGTACTTC.

This clonotype was seen ten or more times. V is TRBV12-3 or TRBV12-4 and J is TRBJ2-2; D not resolved. The CDR3 runs 13 residues. Trimming removed 7 bases at V and 1 base at J, with 7 bases between. CDR3 sequence reads: CASKSKNTGELFF. DNA for the CDR3: TGTGCCAGCAAGTCAAAGAACACCGGGGAGCTGTTTTTT.